This T cell receptor beta chain stems from a study of blood T cell repertoires in COVID-19. Per germline, CDR1 SEHNR and CDR2 FQNEAQ (reference sequence). The CDR3 contains 14 residues. V gave up 4 bases and J gave up 0 bases, with 9 bases separating them. The method was immunoSEQ multiplex PCR; TCRdb's version includes in-frame clones alone and lacks a portion of them. The sample includes around 220,000 clones, 85% to 90% of them seen just once. The sample comprised peripheral blood. The V call is TRBV7-9, the J call TRBJ1-2; D is unclear. The clonotype originates from a man aged 18 to 30 with active or convalescent COVID-19. The CDR3 protein is CASSYSTSNYGYTF. CDR3 DNA sequence: TGTGCCAGCAGCTACTCTACTTCTAACTATGGCTACACCTTC.